A selection of T cell receptor beta chains follows, all from one sample in a study of long-term antiretroviral therapy in people with HIV. The data were produced by immunoSEQ multiplex PCR, yet TCRdb's version contains in-frame clones alone and is incomplete. Here the sample spans just under 30,000 clones, approximately 91% being singletons. This material consisted of unsorted PBMCs, taken about 5 years before starting antiretroviral therapy. These receptor sequences come from a man in his forties or fifties with HIV. Both conserved end residues are part of each CDR3.

J gene,V gene,CDR3 protein
TRBJ1-5,TRBV19,CASSDPYVDSSNQPQHF
TRBJ2-4,TRBV6-5,CASSYSGGTKNIQYF
TRBJ2-1,TRBV6-1,CASSRQRSYNEQFF
TRBJ2-7,TRBV7-9,CASSYTPYEQYF
TRBJ2-7,TRBV11-2,CASSLERTTGYEQYF
TRBJ2-5,TRBV7-2,CASSLESSGSTTQYF
TRBJ1-6,TRBV4-1,CASSPGLAPGNSPLHF
TRBJ1-1,TRBV25-1,CASSRGRFTEAFF
TRBJ2-5,TRBV6-5,CASTRTASKTQYF
TRBJ1-2,TRBV5-4,CASGAPGWGYTF
TRBJ1-2,TRBV20-1,CSARGDLFYTF
TRBJ2-7,TRBV28,CASSDLAGALPYEQYF
TRBJ2-1,TRBV30,CALVGASGRPGYNEQFF
TRBJ2-3,TRBV19,CASSPRGQALRTDTQYF
TRBJ1-6,TRBV7-2,CASSPRTGDRNSPLHF
TRBJ2-1,TRBV14,CASSLMGNNEQFF
TRBJ2-5,TRBV5-1,CASSPLEGSGETQYF
TRBJ2-1,TRBV30,CAWSASGIYNEQFF
TRBJ1-6,TRBV9,CASSGGNSPLHF
TRBJ2-2,TRBV18,CASSPRLAGANTGELFF
TRBJ2-7,TRBV7-7,CASSPRLAGGTHEQYF
TRBJ1-3,TRBV7-9,CASSLRSGSGNTIYF
TRBJ1-2,TRBV11-2,CASSLVGANYGYTF
TRBJ2-2,TRBV13,CASSLGRMGSGELFF
TRBJ1-4,TRBV5-1,CASSRPPDEKLFF
TRBJ1-1,TRBV7-2,CASSRDTEAFF
TRBJ2-3,TRBV29-1,CSGEVRTDTQYF
TRBJ1-2,TRBV7-9,CASSLVSRDGYTF
TRBJ1-5,TRBV5-1,CASSSTGVGGQPQHF
TRBJ1-1,TRBV6-6,CASSLPTGSTEAFF
TRBJ2-1,TRBV6-1,CASSERLAPYNEQFF
TRBJ1-5,TRBV6-5,CASSYSDRPNQPQHF
TRBJ1-1,TRBV20-1,CSARLGAEAFF
TRBJ1-2,TRBV4-1,CASSQWRGTGAALHYGYTF
TRBJ2-7,TRBV25-1,CASSGGPYEQYF
TRBJ2-5,TRBV5-1,CASSLAPGGNQETQYF
TRBJ1-2,TRBV27,CASSSGPSYGYTF
TRBJ2-2,TRBV7-2,CASSLMAATNTGELFF
TRBJ1-5,TRBV10-3,CAISGTGSNQPQHF
TRBJ2-1,TRBV5-1,CASSSQGLALEQFF